This T cell receptor beta chain was profiled in a study of T cells in Graves' hyperthyroidism and ophthalmopathy. Findings of the study overall: Ophthalmopathy cases were set apart from stable hyperthyroidism by a 13 V-J model.

This clonotype was picked up a small number of times. The antigen is undetermined. Amplification targeted TCR beta CDR3 regions from RNA transcripts. Carried out on the TCR CDR3, a first-round RT-PCR used the HTBI primer set. A single record per CDR3 protein comes from TCRdb applying MiXCR to the multiplex PCR reads. The data contain 140,000 or so distinct CDR3 sequences, approximately 20% of them singletons. Trimming took off 0 bases at V and 8 bases at J, with 29 bases between the two ends. Germline V lookup: CDR1 MGHRA, CDR2 YSYEKL. The CDR3 extends over 20 amino acids. The V and J genes are TRBV4-1 and TRBJ2-1, with D possibly TRBD2 on 6 matching bases. This TCR was sampled from a woman aged 50 to 65 with Graves' hyperthyroidism that later progressed to Graves' ophthalmopathy. The sample comprised blood. This CDR3 reads CASSQDRVFGRLGLSDEQFF. The CDR3, as DNA: TGCGCCAGCAGCCAAGATCGGGTGTTCGGGCGACTGGGACTTAGTGATGAGCAGTTCTTC.